The present TCR beta chain was sequenced within a study of blood T cells in healthy people across ages. Whole-study findings and limits: It was not possible, with unsorted PBMCs, to conclusively compare naive and antigen-experienced cells. A greater number of naive CD4+ cells and higher diversity distinguished long-lived donors from aged donors.

The use of a sample-barcoded 5' primer and a J-beta primer mix characterized a second PCR of about 7 to 12 cycles. TCRdb used MiXCR to reprocess the 5' RACE reads, holding one entry per CDR3 protein. The data show approximately 760,000 distinct CDR3 sequences, 25% seen once. This CDR3 is built from 16 residues. The V gene's germline CDR1 is MNHNS and CDR2 SASEGT. V lost 6 bases, J lost 4 bases, and 18 bases lay in between. With respect to this clonotype: Its matching antigen is unknown.

The sample also formed part of further work on T cells of mothers and their children. That source adds: All donors were healthy and Caucasian; they were three mothers and their six children. Related mother and child pairs showed slightly greater overlap (not significant) than unrelated pairs did.

Material: blood. The receptor comes from a boy younger than 18 in good health. V and J are TRBV6-1 and TRBJ2-2; D might be TRBD1 or TRBD2, each matching 5 bases. This chain's CDR3 is CASSPTRDRSTGELFF. The CDR3 DNA follows: TGTGCCAGCAGCCCAACCCGGGACCGTAGCACCGGGGAGCTGTTTTTT.